This T cell receptor beta chain was captured by sequencing in a study of response to subunit inactivated influenza vaccine. MiXCR was run by TCRdb on the RT-PCR reads, yielding one entry per CDR3 protein. The repertoire has about 540,000 distinct CDR3 sequences, 20% to 25% of them found once; the top ten carry 2.8%. The CDR3 runs 14 residues. Germline V lookup: CDR1 SQVTM, CDR2 ANQGSEA. Trimming pared 6 bases from V and 4 bases from J, leaving 15 bases between. These data are also associated with another study on T cells expressing NK-cell markers. That work states: Beta-chain TCR cDNA was generated via 5'RACE template switching with UMIs.

The clonotype originates from a man aged 50 to 60 who received an inactivated influenza vaccine. J is TRBJ2-2 and V is TRBV29-1; D possibly uses TRBD1 or TRBD2 (7 bases each). The material was CD4+ T cells sorted from PBMCs, obtained 11 to 12 days after vaccination. The CDR3 loop is CSVGGGGGTGELFF. As DNA, the CDR3 is TGCAGCGTGGGAGGGGGCGGTGGCACCGGGGAGCTGTTTTTT.